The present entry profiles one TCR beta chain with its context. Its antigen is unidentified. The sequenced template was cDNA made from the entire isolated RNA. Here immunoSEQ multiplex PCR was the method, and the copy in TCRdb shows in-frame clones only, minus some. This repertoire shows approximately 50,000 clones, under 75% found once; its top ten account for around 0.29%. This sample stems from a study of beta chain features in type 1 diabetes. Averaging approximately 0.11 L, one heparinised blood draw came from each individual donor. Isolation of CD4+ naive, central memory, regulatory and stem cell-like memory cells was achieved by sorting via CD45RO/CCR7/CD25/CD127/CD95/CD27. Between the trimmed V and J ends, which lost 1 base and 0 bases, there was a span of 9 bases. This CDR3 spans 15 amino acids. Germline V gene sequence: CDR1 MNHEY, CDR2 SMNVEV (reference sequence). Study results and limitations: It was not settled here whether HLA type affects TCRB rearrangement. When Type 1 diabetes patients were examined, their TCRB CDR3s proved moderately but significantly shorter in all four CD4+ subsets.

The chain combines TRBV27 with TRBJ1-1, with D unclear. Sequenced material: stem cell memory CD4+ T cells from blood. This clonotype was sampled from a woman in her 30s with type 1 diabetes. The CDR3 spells CASSLYGSMNTEAFF. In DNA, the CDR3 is TGTGCCAGCAGTTTATATGGGAGCATGAACACTGAAGCTTTCTTT.